Presented here are 28 T cell receptor beta chains from one specimen sequenced in a study of T-cell memory formation after mild COVID-19. TCRdb re-called the 5' RACE reads with MiXCR, one entry per CDR3 protein. The table lists 210,000 or so distinct CDR3 sequences, more than 9% of them singletons. Material for sequencing was PBMCs or a T cell subset sorted from them (not recorded which). Every receptor here comes from a man aged 18 to 30 who had mild COVID-19 (a few samples of this study predate the infection). Cell type and time point are not known.

The sample holds a few counts of this clonotype. The chain recombines TRBV7-9 with TRBJ1-1; D uncertain. This CDR3 has 14 amino acids. V lost 0 bases and J 3 bases, leaving 8 bases between the germline ends. Germline loops: CDR1 SEHNR, CDR2 FQNEAQ (reference sequence). CDR3 amino acids: CASSLANRYTEAFF. CDR3 nucleotides: TGTGCCAGCAGCTTAGCGAATCGGTACACTGAAGCTTTCTTT. Drawing the rest from reference TRBV7-9 and TRBJ1-1, the complete variable domain is DTGVSQNPRHKITKRGQNVTFRCDPISEHNRLYWYRQTLGQGPEFLTYFQNEAQLEKSRLLSDRFSAERPKGSFSTLEIQRTEQGDSAMYLCASSLANRYTEAFFGQGTRLTVV.

This clonotype was seen a few times. This chain links TRBV7-3 with TRBJ1-1, with D unresolved. Between the trimmed V and J ends, which lost 6 bases and 0 bases, there was a span of 14 bases. This CDR3 region has 15 residues. CDR1 and CDR2 from the germline V gene are SGHTA and FQGTGA. The CDR3 is CASRPAGNMNTEAFF. The CDR3 DNA reads as TGTGCCAGCAGACCGGCCGGCAACATGAACACTGAAGCTTTCTTT.

At least ten counts were recorded for this clonotype. This chain links TRBV7-8 with TRBJ2-3, with 11 nucleotides matching TRBD2. V lost 1 base, J lost 4 bases, and 4 bases stayed unmatched. Per germline, CDR1 SGHVS and CDR2 FQNEAQ. The CDR3 covers 16 residues. CDR3 nucleotide sequence: TGTGCCAGCAGCTTAGTAGGACTAGCGGGTCCAGATACGCAGTATTTT. It translates to CASSLVGLAGPDTQYF.

This chain uses TRBV5-1 with TRBJ2-1; no definite D call. The V gene's germline CDR1 is SGHRS and CDR2 YFSETQ. The CDR3 contains 15 residues. V shed 0 bases and J shed 2 bases, with 9 bases lying between them. CDR3 sequence reads: CASSLEQGTYNEQFF. The CDR3 DNA reads as TGCGCCAGCAGCTTGGAACAAGGAACCTACAATGAGCAGTTCTTC.

There are a few counts of this clonotype. This sequence joins TRBV5-4 and TRBJ2-3, with TRBD2 matching 7 bases. The CDR3 spans 15 residues. The V and J ends lost 7 bases and 2 bases, in that order; junction bases with no gene match: 10. Looked up from germline, CDR1 is SGHNT and CDR2 is YYREEE (reference sequence). CDR3 residues: CASGAGGGPTDTQYF. The CDR3 region has the DNA TGTGCCAGCGGCGCGGGCGGGGGACCCACAGATACGCAGTATTTT.

This clonotype was detected a few times. This chain joins TRBV29-1 and TRBJ1-4; D is ambiguous. This CDR3 comprises 13 residues. Germline CDR1 is SQVTM and CDR2 is ANQGSEA. The V end lost 0 bases, the J end lost 5 bases, and 7 bases lay between the germline ends. The CDR3 here is CSVEDGDNEKLFF. Here the CDR3 DNA reads TGCAGCGTTGAAGATGGCGACAATGAAAAACTGTTTTTT.

The chain uses TRBV7-8 and TRBJ2-5; D remains unclear. CDR1 is SGHVS and CDR2 is FQNEAQ in the germline V gene. The CDR3 loop spans 14 amino acids. The V gene lost 0 bases and the J gene lost 4 bases, with 9 bases spanning the gap. For the CDR3, the DNA is TGTGCCAGCAGCTTAGCTGGGGATGGAGAGACCCAGTACTTC. It codes for CASSLAGDGETQYF.

This clonotype was picked up a small number of times. The J gene is TRBJ2-7, the V gene TRBV5-1; D is unresolved. The CDR3 consists of 14 residues. V was shortened by 3 bases and J by 6 bases, with 16 bases between the two germline ends. Germline CDR1 and CDR2: SGHRS and YFSETQ. The CDR3 protein is CASSSPDPGPEQYF. DNA for the CDR3: TGCGCCAGCAGCTCGCCCGACCCGGGCCCCGAGCAGTACTTC.

V is TRBV7-9 and J is TRBJ1-1; a weak D match, TRBD1 (6 bases). Germline-derived CDR1 and CDR2 are SEHNR and FQNEAQ (reference sequence). The V end was cut by 5 bases, the J end by 4 bases, with 17 bases between. This CDR3 contains 15 residues. The CDR3 bases are TGTGCCAGCAGCCCCCGAGGGGGGGGAGGCACTGAAGCTTTCTTT. It specifies CASSPRGGGGTEAFF.

This clonotype was counted between two and nine times. The CDR3 spells CSAMGRSQETQYF. Here the CDR3 DNA reads TGCAGTGCTATGGGGAGAAGCCAAGAGACCCAGTACTTC. V is TRBV20-1 and J is TRBJ2-5, with a possible D match to TRBD2 (5 bases). This CDR3 region has 13 residues. V was cut by 4 bases and J by 1 base, with 10 bases left in between. Looked up from germline, CDR1 is DFQATT and CDR2 is SNEGSKA (reference sequence).

This clonotype was seen a few times. The V call is TRBV5-6, the J call TRBJ2-3, with 7 bases identical to TRBD2. Germline CDR1 reads SGHDT; CDR2 reads YYEEEE. This CDR3 has 18 residues. The V gene end was trimmed by 0 bases and the J gene end by 0 bases; junction bases not matched to a gene: 10. This chain's CDR3 is CASSLGPPLAASTDTQYF. CDR3 bases: TGTGCCAGCAGCTTGGGACCCCCCCTAGCGGCAAGCACAGATACGCAGTATTTT.

This clonotype has just a few counts. The V and J genes are TRBV19 and TRBJ2-2, with D uncertain. CDR1 is LNHDA and CDR2 is SQIVND in the germline V gene (reference sequence). The CDR3 spans 14 residues. V was cut by 2 bases and J by 5 bases, with 9 bases left in between. CDR3 sequence: CASSIIQQTGELFF. The CDR3, as DNA: TGTGCCAGTAGTATAATCCAGCAGACCGGGGAGCTGTTTTTT. Complete variable domain (other parts from reference TRBV19 and TRBJ2-2): DGGITQSPKYLFRKEGQNVTLSCEQNLNHDAMYWYRQDPGQGLRLIYYSQIVNDFQKGDIAEGYSVSREKKESFPLTVTSAQKNPTAFYLCASSIIQQTGELFFGEGSRLTVL.

This clonotype was counted many times. The CDR3 bases are TGTGCCAGCAGCCAAGATTTGAACACCGGGGAGCTGTTTTTT. This encodes CASSQDLNTGELFF. The chain links TRBV14 to TRBJ2-2; no clear D gene. From germline, CDR1 is SGHDN and CDR2 FVKESK. The CDR3 extends over 14 amino acids. V was clipped by 0 bases and J by 1 base, with 3 bases between them.

CDR3 sequence (DNA): TGTGCCAGCGGAGACTTCGACAGGGCAAACAATGAGCAGTTCTTC. This gives the protein CASGDFDRANNEQFF. The rearrangement uses TRBV12-3 or TRBV12-4 and TRBJ2-1, with TRBD1 matching 7 bases. With 8 bases clipped from V and 5 bases from J, the junction kept 12 bases outside the gene matches. This CDR3 has 15 residues.

This clonotype was seen a handful of times. This sequence joins TRBV10-3 and TRBJ2-3, with D perhaps assigned TRBD1 or TRBD2 (6 bases each). In germline, CDR1 is ENHRY, CDR2 SYGVKD. CDR3 length equals 13 residues. V dropped 6 bases and J dropped 4 bases, with 11 bases sitting between them. The CDR3 sequence is CAIRSGEADTQYF. The CDR3 nucleotides are TGTGCCATCAGGTCAGGGGAGGCAGATACGCAGTATTTT.

This clonotype appeared many times. V and J are TRBV30 and TRBJ2-5; D possibly uses TRBD1 or TRBD2 (6 bases each). This CDR3 spans 13 amino acids. Germline-derived CDR1 and CDR2 are GTSNPN and SVGIG (reference sequence). V shed 0 bases and J shed 5 bases, with 10 bases lying between them. CDR3 amino acids: CAWSVQGGETQYF. Here the CDR3 DNA reads TGTGCCTGGAGTGTACAGGGAGGTGAGACCCAGTACTTC.

V gene TRBV10-3 combines with J gene TRBJ2-2, with D perhaps matching TRBD2 (6 bases). Deletions cut 2 bases from V and 2 bases from J, with 12 bases between. CDR1 is ENHRY and CDR2 is SYGVKD in the germline V gene. There are 16 residues in the CDR3. CDR3 in DNA: TGTGCCATCAGTGAGCGTAGCGGACTCAACACCGGGGAGCTGTTTTTT. Protein sequence: CAISERSGLNTGELFF.

The DNA of the CDR3 is TGTGCCAGCAGTGCGCTCCCAGGGCGAACGACGAACACTGAAGCTTTCTTT. It yields the protein CASSALPGRTTNTEAFF. The chain combines TRBV6-2 or TRBV6-3 with TRBJ1-1; D perhaps matches TRBD1 (5 bases). CDR1 is MNHEY and CDR2 is SVGEGT in the germline V gene. CDR3 size: 17 residues. The germline V and J ends were trimmed by 5 bases and 1 base, with 20 bases remaining between them.

This chain uses TRBV7-3 with TRBJ2-1, with D possibly TRBD2 on 7 matching bases. Germline CDR1 reads SGHTA; CDR2 reads FQGTGA. This CDR3 has 15 residues. V was clipped by 3 bases and J by 5 bases, with 14 bases between them. In DNA, the CDR3 is TGTGCCAGCAGCTTCCGGCGGGGGCCCCACAATGAGCAGTTCTTC. This translates into CASSFRRGPHNEQFF.

The chain couples TRBV7-2 to TRBJ1-2; D is possibly TRBD1 (5 bases). Trimming pared 5 bases from V and 6 bases from J, leaving 10 bases between. Per germline, CDR1 SGHTA and CDR2 FQGNSA. CDR3 size: 12 residues. CDR3 region: CASSQGYDGYTF. CDR3 nucleotide sequence: TGTGCCAGCAGCCAGGGATACGATGGCTACACCTTC.

The sample holds a few counts of this clonotype. The rearrangement links TRBV6-5 to TRBJ2-1, with D maybe TRBD1 (6 bases). The CDR3 extends over 14 amino acids. Germline V gives CDR1 MNHEY, CDR2 SVGAGI. Trimming removed 6 bases from V and 5 bases from J, with 14 bases in between. The CDR3 sequence is CASSRRDKDNEQFF. DNA for the CDR3: TGTGCCAGCAGCCGCCGGGACAAAGACAATGAGCAGTTCTTC.

This clonotype was recorded many times. This rearrangement joins TRBV28 to TRBJ2-3, with 9 bases identical to TRBD2. J lost 5 bases, V lost 10 bases, and 7 bases had no gene match. Germline CDR1 MDHEN, CDR2 SYDVKM. The CDR3 runs to 13 residues. CDR3 sequence reads: CATLAGGIDTQYF. CDR3 DNA: TGTGCCACACTAGCGGGTGGTATAGATACGCAGTATTTT.

This clonotype has just a few counts. This chain joins TRBV14 and TRBJ1-1, with D tentatively TRBD1 (6 bases). Germline V gene data show CDR1 as SGHDN and CDR2 as FVKESK. The CDR3 length is 13 residues. V lost 1 base and J 11 bases, leaving 14 bases between the germline ends. The chain's CDR3 is CASSQAGARRAFF. The CDR3 DNA reads as TGTGCCAGCAGCCAAGCAGGGGCCCGGAGGGCTTTCTTT.

This clonotype has a count of ten or more. This chain uses TRBV18 with TRBJ1-5; tentatively, D is TRBD1 (6 bases). V gave up 5 bases and J gave up 3 bases, with 17 bases separating them. The length of the CDR3 is 16 residues. Germline CDR1 is KGHSH and CDR2 is LQKENI. The chain's CDR3 is CASSTGGTNNNQPQHF. CDR3 sequence (DNA): TGTGCCAGCTCAACCGGGGGGACAAATAACAATCAGCCCCAGCATTTT.

This clonotype was seen ten or more times. The gene calls are TRBV11-3 and TRBJ2-1; TRBD2 aligns across 10 bases. J lost 10 bases, V lost 0 bases, and 6 bases had no gene match. From germline, CDR1 is SGHNT and CDR2 YENEEA. The CDR3 length is 15 residues. The CDR3 loop reads CASSLDPVTSGEQFF. CDR3 DNA: TGTGCCAGCAGCTTAGACCCGGTGACTAGCGGGGAGCAGTTCTTC.

This clonotype was seen only a few times. The CDR3 nucleotides read TGTGCCAGCAGTTCCCAACTAGTCTGGGCTGAAGAGACCCAGTACTTC. Translating it yields CASSSQLVWAEETQYF. This sequence joins TRBV12-3 or TRBV12-4 and TRBJ2-5; perhaps TRBD2 as D (5 bases). V was pared by 4 bases and J by 3 bases, with 18 bases between. The CDR3 has 16 residues.

The chain joins TRBV20-1 to TRBJ2-7, with a possible D match to TRBD1 (6 bases). V was pared by 4 bases and J by 4 bases, with 20 bases between. The CDR3 has 15 residues. Looked up from germline, CDR1 is DFQATT and CDR2 is SNEGSKA (reference sequence). The CDR3 bases are TGCAGTGCTACCCCCGGGGCCCTTCAGGGGTACGAGCAGTACTTC. Protein product: CSATPGALQGYEQYF.

This clonotype has more than one count but fewer than ten. This chain joins TRBV4-3 and TRBJ2-6; 9 nucleotides match TRBD1. Germline V gene data show CDR1 as LGHNA and CDR2 as YSLEER. The CDR3 extends over 18 amino acids. V was clipped by 0 bases and J by 0 bases; unmatched bases: 3. The CDR3 region has the DNA TGCGCCAGCAGCCAAGACCCGACAGGGGGCTCTGGGGCCAACGTCCTGACTTTC. It encodes CASSQDPTGGSGANVLTF.